This T cell receptor beta chain is drawn from a study of blood T cell repertoires in COVID-19. Overall study: Material from acute and convalescent COVID-19 was sourced from the United States, Italy and Spain. PBMCs, B-cell-depleted T cells, or T cells were the source of the cDNA or gDNA that made up the material.

In the original analysis: Estimation of nucleated cell counts was performed using reference gene primer amplification. The table came from immunoSEQ multiplex PCR; TCRdb's copy has only in-frame clones and leaves some out. V and J calls and clone size are copied from that table; D and trimming were computed from the DNA. The table shows about 260,000 clones, with approximately 80% occurring only once. This clone showed up just once. The sequencing sample was made of peripheral blood. This TCR derives from a woman over 75 with acute or convalescent COVID-19.

CDR3 region: CASSRGTYYEQYF. The DNA for the CDR3 is TGTGCCAGCAGCCGCGGGACGTATTACGAGCAGTACTTC. The chain recombines TRBV5-8 with TRBJ2-7, with D perhaps TRBD2 (6 bases). The CDR3 length is 13 residues. The V gene lost 4 bases and the J gene lost 4 bases, with 12 bases spanning the gap. Germline CDR1 is SGHTS and CDR2 is YDEGEE.